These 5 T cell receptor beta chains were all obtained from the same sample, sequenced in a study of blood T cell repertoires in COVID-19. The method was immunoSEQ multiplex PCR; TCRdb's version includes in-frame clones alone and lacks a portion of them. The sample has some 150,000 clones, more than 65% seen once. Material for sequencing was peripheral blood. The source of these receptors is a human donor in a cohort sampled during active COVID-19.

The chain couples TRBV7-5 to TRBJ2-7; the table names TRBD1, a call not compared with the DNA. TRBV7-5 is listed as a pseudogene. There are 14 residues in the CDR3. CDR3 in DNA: TGTGCCAGAAGCTCTAGGACAGGGGGGAGCGAGCAGTACTTC. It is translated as CARSSRTGGSEQYF.

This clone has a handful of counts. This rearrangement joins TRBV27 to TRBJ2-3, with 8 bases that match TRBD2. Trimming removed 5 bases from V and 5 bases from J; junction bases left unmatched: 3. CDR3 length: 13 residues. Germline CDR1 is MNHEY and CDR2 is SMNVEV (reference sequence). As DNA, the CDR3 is TGTGCCAGCAGTGAACTAGCGGTAGATACGCAGTATTTT. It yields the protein CASSELAVDTQYF.

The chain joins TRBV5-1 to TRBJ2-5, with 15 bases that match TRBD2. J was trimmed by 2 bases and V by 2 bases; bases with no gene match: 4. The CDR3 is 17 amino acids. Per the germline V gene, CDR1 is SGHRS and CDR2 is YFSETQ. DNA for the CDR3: TGCGCCAGCAGCTTCGGACTAGCGGGGGGGCATCAAGAGACCCAGTACTTC. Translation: CASSFGLAGGHQETQYF. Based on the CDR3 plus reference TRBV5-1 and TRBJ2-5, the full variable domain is KAGVTQTPRYLIKTRGQQVTLSCSPISGHRSVSWYQQTPGQGLQFLFEYFSETQRNKGNFPGRFSGRQFSNSRSEMNVSTLELGDSALYLCASSFGLAGGHQETQYFGPGTRLLVL.

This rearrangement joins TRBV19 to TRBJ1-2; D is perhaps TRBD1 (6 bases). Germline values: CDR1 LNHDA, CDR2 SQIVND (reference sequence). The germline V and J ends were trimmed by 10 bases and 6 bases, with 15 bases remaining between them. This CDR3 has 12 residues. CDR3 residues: CATEGGVNGYTF. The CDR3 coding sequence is TGTGCCACAGAAGGGGGGGTGAATGGCTACACCTTC.

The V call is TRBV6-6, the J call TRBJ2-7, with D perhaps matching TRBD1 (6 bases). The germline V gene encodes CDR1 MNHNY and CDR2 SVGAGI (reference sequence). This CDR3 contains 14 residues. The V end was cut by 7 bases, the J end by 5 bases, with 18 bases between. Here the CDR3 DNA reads TGTGCCAGCAATCGGGGTGGGGGCCTTAACGAGCAGTACTTC. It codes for CASNRGGGLNEQYF.